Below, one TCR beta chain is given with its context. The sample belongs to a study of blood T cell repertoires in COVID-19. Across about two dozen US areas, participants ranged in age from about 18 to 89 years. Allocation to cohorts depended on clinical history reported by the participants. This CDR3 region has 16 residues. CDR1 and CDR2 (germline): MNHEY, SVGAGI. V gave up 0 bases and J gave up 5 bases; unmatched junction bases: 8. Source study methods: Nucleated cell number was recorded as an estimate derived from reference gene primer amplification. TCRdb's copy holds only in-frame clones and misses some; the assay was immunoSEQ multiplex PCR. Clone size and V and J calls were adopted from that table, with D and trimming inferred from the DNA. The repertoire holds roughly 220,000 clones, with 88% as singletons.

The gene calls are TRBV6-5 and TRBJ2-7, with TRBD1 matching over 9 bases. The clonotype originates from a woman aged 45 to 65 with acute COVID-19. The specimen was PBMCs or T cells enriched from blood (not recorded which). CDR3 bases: TGTGCCAGCAGTTACTCCCCGGGACAGGGTATCCACGAGCAGTACTTC. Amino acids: CASSYSPGQGIHEQYF.